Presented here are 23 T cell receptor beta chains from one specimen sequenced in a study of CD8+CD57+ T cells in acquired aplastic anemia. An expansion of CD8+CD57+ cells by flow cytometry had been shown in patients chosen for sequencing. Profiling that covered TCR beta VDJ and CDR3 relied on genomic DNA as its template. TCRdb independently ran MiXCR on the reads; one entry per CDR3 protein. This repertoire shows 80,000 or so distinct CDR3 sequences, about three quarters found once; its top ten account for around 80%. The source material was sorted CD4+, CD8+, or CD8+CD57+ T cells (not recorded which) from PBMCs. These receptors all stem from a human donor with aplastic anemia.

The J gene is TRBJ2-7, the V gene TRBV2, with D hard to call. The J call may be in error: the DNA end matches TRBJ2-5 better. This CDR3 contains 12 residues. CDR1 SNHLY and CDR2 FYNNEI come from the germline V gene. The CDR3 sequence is CASSRVEETQYF. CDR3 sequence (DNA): TGTGCCAGCAGTCGAGTTGAAGAGACCCAGTACTTC.

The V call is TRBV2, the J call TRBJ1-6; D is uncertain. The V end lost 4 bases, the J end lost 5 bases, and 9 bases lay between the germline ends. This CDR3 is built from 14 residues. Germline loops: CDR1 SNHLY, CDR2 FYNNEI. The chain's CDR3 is CASSVRGDNSPLHF. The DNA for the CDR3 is TGTGCCAGCAGTGTTCGGGGTGATAATTCACCCCTCCACTTT.

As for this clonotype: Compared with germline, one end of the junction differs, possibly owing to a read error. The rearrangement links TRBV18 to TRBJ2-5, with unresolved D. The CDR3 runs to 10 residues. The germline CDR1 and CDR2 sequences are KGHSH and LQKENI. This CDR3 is CASQGETHYF. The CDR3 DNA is TGTGCCAGCCAAGGAGAGACCCATTACTTC.

Here the CDR3 reads CSARDGTRGYNEQFF. The CDR3 nucleotides read TGCAGTGCTAGAGACGGGACTAGGGGGTACAATGAGCAGTTCTTC. The chain is built from TRBV20-1 and TRBJ2-1, with TRBD2 matching 8 bases. There are 15 residues in the CDR3. Germline trimming cut 0 bases from V and 4 bases from J; bases unmatched to any gene: 5. The germline V gene has CDR1 DFQATT and CDR2 SNEGSKA (reference sequence).

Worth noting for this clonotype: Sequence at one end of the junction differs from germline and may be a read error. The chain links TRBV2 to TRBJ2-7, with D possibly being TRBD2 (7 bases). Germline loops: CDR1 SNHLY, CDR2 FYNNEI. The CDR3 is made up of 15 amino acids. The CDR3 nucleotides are TGTGCCAGCAGCCCGGGGGGCGCGAGCTCCTACGGGCAGTACTTC. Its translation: CASSPGGASSYGQYF.

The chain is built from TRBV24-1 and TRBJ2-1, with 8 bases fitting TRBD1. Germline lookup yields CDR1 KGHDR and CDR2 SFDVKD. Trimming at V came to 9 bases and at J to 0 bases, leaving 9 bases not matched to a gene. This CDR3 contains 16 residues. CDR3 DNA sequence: TGTGCCACCTTTGGACAGGGATTGAGCTCCTACAATGAGCAGTTCTTC. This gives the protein CATFGQGLSSYNEQFF.

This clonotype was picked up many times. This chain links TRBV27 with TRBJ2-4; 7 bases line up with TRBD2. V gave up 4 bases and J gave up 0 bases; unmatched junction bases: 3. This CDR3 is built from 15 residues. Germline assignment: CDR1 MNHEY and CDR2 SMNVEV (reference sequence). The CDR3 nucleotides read TGTGCCAGCAGTTCGGGGGGTGGAGCCAAAAACATTCAGTACTTC. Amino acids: CASSSGGGAKNIQYF.

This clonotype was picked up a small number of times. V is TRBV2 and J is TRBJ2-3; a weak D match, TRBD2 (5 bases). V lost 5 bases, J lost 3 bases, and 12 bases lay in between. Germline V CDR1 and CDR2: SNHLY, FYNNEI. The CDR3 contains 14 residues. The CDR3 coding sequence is TGTGCCAGCAGTAGATTAGCGACTACAGATACGCAGTATTTT. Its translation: CASSRLATTDTQYF.

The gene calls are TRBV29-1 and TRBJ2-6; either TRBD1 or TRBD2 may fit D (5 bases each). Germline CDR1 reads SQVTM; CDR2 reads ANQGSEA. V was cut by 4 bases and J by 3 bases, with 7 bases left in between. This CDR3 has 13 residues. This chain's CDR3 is CSVGGDGANVLTF. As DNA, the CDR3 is TGCAGCGTTGGAGGGGATGGGGCCAACGTCCTGACTTTC.

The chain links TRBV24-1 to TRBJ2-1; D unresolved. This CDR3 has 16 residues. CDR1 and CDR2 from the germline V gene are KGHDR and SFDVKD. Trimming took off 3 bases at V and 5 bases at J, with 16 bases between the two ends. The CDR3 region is CATSDADFLRHNEQFF. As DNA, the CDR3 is TGTGCCACCAGTGATGCCGACTTCCTCAGGCACAATGAGCAGTTCTTC.

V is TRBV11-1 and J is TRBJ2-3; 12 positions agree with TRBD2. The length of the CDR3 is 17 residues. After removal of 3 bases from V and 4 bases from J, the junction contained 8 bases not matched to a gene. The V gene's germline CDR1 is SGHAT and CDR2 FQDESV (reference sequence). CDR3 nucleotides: TGTGCCAGCAGCTTTCATATGACTAGCGGGAGCGCAGATACGCAGTATTTT. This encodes CASSFHMTSGSADTQYF.

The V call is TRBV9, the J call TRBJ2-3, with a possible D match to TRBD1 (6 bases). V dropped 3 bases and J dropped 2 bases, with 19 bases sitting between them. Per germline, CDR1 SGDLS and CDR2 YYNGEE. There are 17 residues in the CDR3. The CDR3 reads CASSESSYGQITDTQYF. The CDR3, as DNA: TGTGCCAGCAGCGAGTCCTCCTACGGACAGATCACAGATACGCAGTATTTT.

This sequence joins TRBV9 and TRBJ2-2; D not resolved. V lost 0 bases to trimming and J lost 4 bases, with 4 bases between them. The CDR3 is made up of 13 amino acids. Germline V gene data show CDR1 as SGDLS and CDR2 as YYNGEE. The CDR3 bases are TGTGCCAGCAGCGTAGATGGCACCGGGGAGCTGTTTTTT. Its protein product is CASSVDGTGELFF.

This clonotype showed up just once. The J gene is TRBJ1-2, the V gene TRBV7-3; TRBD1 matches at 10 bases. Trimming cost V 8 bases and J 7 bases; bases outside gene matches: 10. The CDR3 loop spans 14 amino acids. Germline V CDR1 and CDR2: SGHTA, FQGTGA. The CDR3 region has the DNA TGTGCCAGCGCCCCGGACGGGACAGGGGTTGGCTACACCTTC. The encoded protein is CASAPDGTGVGYTF.

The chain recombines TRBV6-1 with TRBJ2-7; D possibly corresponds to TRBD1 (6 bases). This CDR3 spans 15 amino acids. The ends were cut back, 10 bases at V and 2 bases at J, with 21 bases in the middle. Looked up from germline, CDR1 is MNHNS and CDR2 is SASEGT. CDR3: CAISEAQGIAYEQYF. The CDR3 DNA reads TGTGCCATCAGCGAAGCACAGGGAATCGCCTACGAGCAGTACTTC.

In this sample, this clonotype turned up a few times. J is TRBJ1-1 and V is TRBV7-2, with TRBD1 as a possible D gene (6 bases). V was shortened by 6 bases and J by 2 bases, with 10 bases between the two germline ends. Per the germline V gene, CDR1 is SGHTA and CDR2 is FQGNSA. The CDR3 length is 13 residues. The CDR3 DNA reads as TGTGCCAGCAGGCAGGGGCCAAACACTGAAGCTTTCTTT. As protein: CASRQGPNTEAFF.

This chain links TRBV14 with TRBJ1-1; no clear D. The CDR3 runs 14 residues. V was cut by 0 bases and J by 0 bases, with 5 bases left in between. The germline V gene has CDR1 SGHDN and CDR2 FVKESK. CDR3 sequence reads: CASSQDVMNTEAFF. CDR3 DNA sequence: TGTGCCAGCAGCCAAGACGTCATGAACACTGAAGCTTTCTTT. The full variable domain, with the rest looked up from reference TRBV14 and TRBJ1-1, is EAGVTQFPSHSVIEKGQTVTLRCDPISGHDNLYWYRRVMGKEIKFLLHFVKESKQDESGMPNNRFLAERTGGTYSTLKVQPAELEDSGVYFCASSQDVMNTEAFFGQGTRLTVV.

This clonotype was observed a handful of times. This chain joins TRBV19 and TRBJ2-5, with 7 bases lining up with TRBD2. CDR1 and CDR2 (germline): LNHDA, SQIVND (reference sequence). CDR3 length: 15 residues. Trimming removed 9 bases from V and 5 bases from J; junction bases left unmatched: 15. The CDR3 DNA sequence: TGTGCCAGCCCCGTCACGAGCGGGGACGTTGAGACCCAGTACTTC. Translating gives CASPVTSGDVETQYF.

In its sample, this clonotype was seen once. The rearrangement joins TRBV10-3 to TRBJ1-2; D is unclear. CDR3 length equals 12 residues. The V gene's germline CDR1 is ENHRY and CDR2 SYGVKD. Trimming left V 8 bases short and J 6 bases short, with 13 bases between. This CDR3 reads CAISELEDGYTF. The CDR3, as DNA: TGTGCCATCTCCGAGTTGGAGGATGGCTACACCTTC.

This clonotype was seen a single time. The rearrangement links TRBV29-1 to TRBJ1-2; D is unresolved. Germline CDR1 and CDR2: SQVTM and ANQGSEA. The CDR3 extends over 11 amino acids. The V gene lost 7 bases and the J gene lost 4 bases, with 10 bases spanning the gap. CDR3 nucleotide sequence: TGCAGCGGTAGGGCTACCTATGGCTACACCTTC. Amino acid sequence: CSGRATYGYTF. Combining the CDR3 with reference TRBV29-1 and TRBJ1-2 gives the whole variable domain SAVISQKPSRDICQRGTSLTIQCQVDSQVTMMFWYRQQPGQSLTLIATANQGSEATYESGFVIDKFPISRPNLTFSTLTVSNMSPEDSSIYLCSGRATYGYTFGSGTRLTVV.

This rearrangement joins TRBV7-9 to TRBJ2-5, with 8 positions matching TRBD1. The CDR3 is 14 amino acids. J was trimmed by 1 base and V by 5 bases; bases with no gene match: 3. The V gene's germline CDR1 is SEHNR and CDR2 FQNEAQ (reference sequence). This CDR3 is CASSLTGAQETQYF. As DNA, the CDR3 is TGTGCCAGCAGCCTGACAGGGGCCCAAGAGACCCAGTACTTC.

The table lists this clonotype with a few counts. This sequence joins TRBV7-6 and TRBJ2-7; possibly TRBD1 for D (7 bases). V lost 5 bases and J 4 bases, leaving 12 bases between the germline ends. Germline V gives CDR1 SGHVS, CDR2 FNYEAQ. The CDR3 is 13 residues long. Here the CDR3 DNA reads TGTGCCAGCAGCCCACAGGGGAGGTACGAGCAGTACTTC. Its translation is CASSPQGRYEQYF.

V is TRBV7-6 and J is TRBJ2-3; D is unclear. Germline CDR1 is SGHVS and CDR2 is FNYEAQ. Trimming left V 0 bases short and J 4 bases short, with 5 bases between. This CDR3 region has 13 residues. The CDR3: CASSLAGSDTQYF. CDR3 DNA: TGTGCCAGCAGCTTAGCGGGGTCAGATACGCAGTATTTT.